What follows is one TCR beta chain and its context. The CDR3 covers 15 residues. Germline V gene sequence: CDR1 SGHTA, CDR2 FQGNSA. The sample belongs to a study of tumor-infiltrating lymphocytes in oesophageal squamous cell carcinoma. TCRdb used MiXCR to reprocess the PCR reads, holding one entry per CDR3 protein. The sample includes roughly 14,000 distinct CDR3 sequences, 40% to 60% of them seen just once. The sequenced material came from esophageal tumor tissue. The receptor was isolated from a male donor with esophageal squamous cell carcinoma. This chain uses TRBV7-2 with TRBJ2-6, with 7 bases aligning to TRBD2. With the DNA end fitting TRBJ2-7 better, the J assignment may be wrong. CDR3 loop: CASSLYPSGGNEQYF. The CDR3 nucleotides are TGTGCCAGCAGCTTATACCCTAGCGGAGGCAATGAGCAGTACTTC.